A single sample gave rise to the 12 T cell receptor beta chains below, sequenced in a study of blood T cell repertoires in COVID-19. Clones were read by immunoSEQ multiplex PCR, and TCRdb kept only the in-frame ones, dropping some. Altogether 200,000 to 250,000 clones are present, 70% to 90% being singletons, with the ten largest covering about an eighth. The specimen was peripheral blood. The receptors stem from a woman aged 18-30 years who had recovered from COVID-19.

The chain combines TRBV4-3 with TRBJ1-5; D is uncertain. The CDR3 contains 13 residues. Germline V gene sequence: CDR1 LGHNA, CDR2 YSLEER. Trimming pared 5 bases from V and 5 bases from J, leaving 10 bases between. The CDR3 protein is CASSEWRDQPQHF. In DNA form, the CDR3 reads TGCGCCAGCAGCGAATGGAGGGATCAGCCCCAGCATTTT.

The chain recombines TRBV6-2 or TRBV6-3 with TRBJ2-1, with 8 nucleotides matching TRBD1. V was clipped by 2 bases and J by 9 bases; unmatched bases: 6. The CDR3 is made up of 14 amino acids. Germline V lookup: CDR1 MNHEY, CDR2 SVGEGT. Written as DNA, the CDR3 is TGTGCCAGCAGTTACGTGTCAGGGGGCAGTGAGCAGTTCTTC. Encoded protein: CASSYVSGGSEQFF.

V is TRBV4-2 and J is TRBJ1-2; TRBD1 might be the D (6 bases). The germline V and J ends were trimmed by 0 bases and 0 bases, with 8 bases remaining between them. The CDR3 has 15 amino acids. Germline V gene data show CDR1 as LGHNA and CDR2 as YNFKEQ. CDR3 in DNA: TGTGCCAGCAGCCAAGATAGGGGGACTAACTATGGCTACACCTTC. Translation: CASSQDRGTNYGYTF.

The V and J genes are TRBV4-3 and TRBJ2-3, with D uncertain. CDR3 length: 15 amino acids. V gave up 2 bases and J gave up 3 bases, with 12 bases separating them. Germline-derived CDR1 and CDR2 are LGHNA and YSLEER. The CDR3 DNA is TGCGCCAGCAGCCAACAACTACCTACAACAGATACGCAGTATTTT. Residues: CASSQQLPTTDTQYF.

The gene calls are TRBV4-1 and TRBJ1-4; 8 bases map to TRBD1. The CDR3 covers 16 residues. The junction had 10 bases not matched to a gene; V was cut back by 10 bases and J by 0 bases. The germline V gene has CDR1 MGHRA and CDR2 YSYEKL. The CDR3 bases are TGCGCCAACCCACGAGACAGGGGACCAACTAATGAAAAACTGTTTTTT. Amino acid sequence: CANPRDRGPTNEKLFF.

The J gene is TRBJ1-5, the V gene TRBV15; D may be TRBD1 (5 bases). The CDR3 spans 16 residues. The V and J ends lost 4 bases and 0 bases respectively, with 13 bases between them. Germline CDR1 LNHNV, CDR2 YYDKDF (reference sequence). CDR3 sequence: CATSKETALSNQPQHF. CDR3 DNA sequence: TGTGCCACCAGCAAAGAGACAGCCCTTAGCAATCAGCCCCAGCATTTT. Full variable domain (rest looked up from reference TRBV15 and TRBJ1-5): DAMVIQNPRYQVTQFGKPVTLSCSQTLNHNVMYWYQQKSSQAPKLLFHYYDKDFNNEADTPDNFQSRRPNTSFCFLDIRSPGLGDTAMYLCATSKETALSNQPQHFGDGTRLSIL.

The V call is TRBV20-1, the J call TRBJ1-2, with 7 positions matching TRBD1. This CDR3 is built from 11 residues. Germline V lookup: CDR1 DFQATT, CDR2 SNEGSKA (reference sequence). Trimming cost V 5 bases and J 10 bases; bases outside gene matches: 7. CDR3 in amino acids: CSALGDSSYTF. CDR3 sequence (DNA): TGCAGTGCTCTCGGGGACAGCTCCTACACCTTC.

The V and J genes are TRBV4-3 and TRBJ2-3; D is possibly TRBD2 (5 bases). The ends were cut back, 0 bases at V and 1 base at J, with 17 bases in the middle. CDR1 is LGHNA and CDR2 is YSLEER in the germline V gene. CDR3 length equals 18 residues. CDR3 amino acids: CASSQDLHSGVGTDTQYF. The CDR3 region has the DNA TGCGCCAGCAGCCAAGATCTACACTCCGGGGTGGGCACAGATACGCAGTATTTT.

The chain recombines TRBV5-1 with TRBJ1-2; 7 positions match TRBD1. Germline CDR1 reads SGHRS; CDR2 reads YFSETQ. V lost 2 bases to trimming and J lost 2 bases; unmatched junction nucleotides: 3. The CDR3 has 14 residues. The CDR3: CASSFEGQNYGYTF. DNA for the CDR3: TGCGCCAGCAGCTTTGAGGGACAGAACTATGGCTACACCTTC.

The rearrangement joins TRBV11-2 to TRBJ2-1, with D possibly matching TRBD1 (5 bases). The CDR3 runs 12 residues. V was pared by 4 bases and J by 7 bases, with 8 bases between. Germline V gene sequence: CDR1 SGHAT, CDR2 FQNNGV. The CDR3 protein is CASSSRQNEQFF. CDR3 nucleotide sequence: TGTGCCAGCAGCTCAAGACAGAATGAGCAGTTCTTC.

The chain couples TRBV5-8 to TRBJ1-1; TRBD1 matches at 7 bases. Germline CDR1 is SGHTS and CDR2 is YDEGEE. CDR3 length equals 14 residues. V was clipped by 0 bases and J by 4 bases; unmatched bases: 3. CDR3 sequence reads: CASSLETGSTEAFF. The CDR3 nucleotides are TGTGCCAGCAGCTTGGAGACAGGGTCCACTGAAGCTTTCTTT.

This chain joins TRBV3-1 (or the pseudogene TRBV3-2) and TRBJ1-2; D unresolved. The CDR3 runs 13 residues. Germline V gives CDR1 LGHDT, CDR2 YNNKEL (reference sequence). V was clipped by 0 bases and J by 8 bases, with 10 bases between them. The CDR3 DNA reads as TGTGCCAGCAGCCAAGACTGGCGGGGAGGCTACACCTTC. Encoded protein: CASSQDWRGGYTF.